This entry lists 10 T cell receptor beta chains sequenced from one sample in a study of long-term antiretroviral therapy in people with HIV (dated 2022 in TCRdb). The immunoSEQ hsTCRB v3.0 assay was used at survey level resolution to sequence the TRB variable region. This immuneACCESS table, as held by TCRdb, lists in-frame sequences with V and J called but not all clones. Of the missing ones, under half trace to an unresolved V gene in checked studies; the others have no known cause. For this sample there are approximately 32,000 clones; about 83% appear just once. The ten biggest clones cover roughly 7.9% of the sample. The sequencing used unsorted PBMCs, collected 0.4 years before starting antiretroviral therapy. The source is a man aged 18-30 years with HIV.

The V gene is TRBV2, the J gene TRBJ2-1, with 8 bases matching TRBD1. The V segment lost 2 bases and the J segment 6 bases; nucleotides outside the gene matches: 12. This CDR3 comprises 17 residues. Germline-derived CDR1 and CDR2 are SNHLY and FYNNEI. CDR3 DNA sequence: TGTGCCAGCAGTGAACCCTTACTAAAGACAGGGGTCAATGAGCAGTTCTTC. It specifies CASSEPLLKTGVNEQFF.

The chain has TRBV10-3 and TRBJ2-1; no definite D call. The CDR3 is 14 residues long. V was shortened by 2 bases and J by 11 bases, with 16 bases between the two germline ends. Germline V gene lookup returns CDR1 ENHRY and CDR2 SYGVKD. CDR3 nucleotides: TGTGCCATCAGTGAGCCTAGTACCGGCAGCCAGCAGTTCTTC. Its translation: CAISEPSTGSQQFF.

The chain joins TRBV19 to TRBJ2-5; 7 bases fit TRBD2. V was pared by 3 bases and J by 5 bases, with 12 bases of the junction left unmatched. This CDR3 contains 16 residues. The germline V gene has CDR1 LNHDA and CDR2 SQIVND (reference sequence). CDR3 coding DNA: TGTGCCAGTAGTATCCCTAGCGCGGGAGAGGGGGAGACCCAGTACTTC. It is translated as CASSIPSAGEGETQYF.

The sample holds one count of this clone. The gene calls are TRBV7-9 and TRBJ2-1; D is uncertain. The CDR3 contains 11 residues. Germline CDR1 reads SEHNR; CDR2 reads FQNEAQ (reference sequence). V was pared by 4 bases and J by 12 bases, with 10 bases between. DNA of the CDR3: TGTGCCAGCAGCTCAGACCGCGGGCAGTTCTTC. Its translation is CASSSDRGQFF.

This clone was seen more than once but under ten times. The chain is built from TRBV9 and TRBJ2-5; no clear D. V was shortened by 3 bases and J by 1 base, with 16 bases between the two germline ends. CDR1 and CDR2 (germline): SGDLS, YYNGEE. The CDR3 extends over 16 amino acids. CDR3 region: CASSASGTVTQETQYF. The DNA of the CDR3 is TGTGCCAGCAGCGCGTCCGGTACAGTTACCCAAGAGACCCAGTACTTC.

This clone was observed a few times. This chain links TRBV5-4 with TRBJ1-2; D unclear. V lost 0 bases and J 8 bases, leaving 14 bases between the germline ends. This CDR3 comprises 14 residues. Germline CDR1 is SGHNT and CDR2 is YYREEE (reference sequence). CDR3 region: CASSLDPVTGGYTF. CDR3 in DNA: TGTGCCAGCAGCTTGGACCCGGTTACGGGAGGCTACACCTTC.

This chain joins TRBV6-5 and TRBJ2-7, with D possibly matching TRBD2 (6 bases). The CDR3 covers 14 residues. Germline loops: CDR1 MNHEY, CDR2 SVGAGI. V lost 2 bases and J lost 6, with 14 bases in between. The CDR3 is CASSYRDGEVEQYF. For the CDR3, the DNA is TGTGCCAGCAGTTACAGGGACGGGGAGGTCGAGCAGTACTTC.

The DNA for the CDR3 is TGTGCCAGCAGTGCGGTACTTTCCTACGAGCAGTACTTC. Translation gives CASSAVLSYEQYF. This chain uses TRBV6-1 with TRBJ2-7; D is ambiguous. Germline CDR1 is MNHNS and CDR2 is SASEGT. Trimming took off 4 bases at V and 1 base at J, with 8 bases between the two ends. This CDR3 spans 13 amino acids.

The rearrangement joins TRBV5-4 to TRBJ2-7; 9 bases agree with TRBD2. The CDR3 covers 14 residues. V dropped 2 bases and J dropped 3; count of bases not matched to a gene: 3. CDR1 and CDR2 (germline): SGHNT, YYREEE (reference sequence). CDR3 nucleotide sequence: TGTGCCAGCAGCTTTGGACTAGCGAACTACGAGCAGTACTTC. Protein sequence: CASSFGLANYEQYF.

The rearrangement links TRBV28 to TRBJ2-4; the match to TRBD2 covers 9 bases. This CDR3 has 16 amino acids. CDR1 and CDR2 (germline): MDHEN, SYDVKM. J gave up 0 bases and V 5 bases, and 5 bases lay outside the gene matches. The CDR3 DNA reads TGTGCCAGCAGTCCCCAACTAGCGGGAGCCAAAAACATTCAGTACTTC. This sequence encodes CASSPQLAGAKNIQYF. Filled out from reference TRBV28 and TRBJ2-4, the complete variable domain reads DVKVTQSSRYLVKRTGEKVFLECVQDMDHENMFWYRQDPGLGLRLIYFSYDVKMKEKGDIPEGYSVSREKKERFSLILESASTNQTSMYLCASSPQLAGAKNIQYFGAGTRLSVL.